In its sample, the clone carrying this TCR beta chain was seen once. The CDR3 covers 16 residues. The method was immunoSEQ multiplex PCR; TCRdb's version includes in-frame clones alone and lacks a portion of them. The table has 25,000 to 30,000 clones, about 76% seen once. This entry comes from a study of neoadjuvant nivolumab and ipilimumab in lung cancer. This TCR came from an adult with non-small cell lung cancer. The material was tumor tissue, obtained after neoadjuvant nivolumab, alone or with ipilimumab, at or shortly before surgery. V usage is TRBV12-2 and J usage is TRBJ2-2; no DNA check was done on the table's D call, TRBD2. TRBV12-2 is shown as a pseudogene. CDR3 region: CASRLDPRENTGELFF. In nucleotides, the CDR3 is TGTGCAAGTCGCTTAGACCCTCGAGAGAACACCGGGGAGCTGTTTTTT.